This T cell receptor (beta chain) emerged from a study of Ad26.COV2.S vaccination and SARS-CoV-2 variants. As for the study in general: Among those in the COV1001 Ad26.COV2.S trial arm was the donor. Study results and caveats: Responses of spike-specific T cells (both CD8+ and CD4+) reportedly showed substantial breadth after vaccination. Researchers reported similar non-spike TCR breadth in vaccine and placebo recipients.

With respect to this clone: Its antigen remains unidentified.

V was cut by 7 bases and J by 2 bases, with 20 bases left in between. This CDR3 spans 17 amino acids. Germline values: CDR1 LNHNV, CDR2 YYDKDF (reference sequence). Treatment: some 19 received Ad26.COV2.S at low or high dose, single or two shots; roughly five received placebo; per-sample allocation not given. Specimens were obtained on day 63 following the first vaccine or placebo injection. An Ad26 vector carrying the Wuhan-strain SARS-CoV-2 spike served as the vaccine. Assay: immunoSEQ multiplex PCR; the TCRdb copy retains only in-frame clones and omits some. The sample holds some 410,000 clones, 92% seen once.

This TCR was recovered from a person aged 18-60 years who received the Ad26.COV2.S COVID-19 vaccine or a placebo. The input for sequencing was peripheral blood, taken in a trial of Ad26.COV2.S vaccine versus placebo. The chain recombines TRBV15 with TRBJ1-4, with D possibly being TRBD1 (6 bases). The CDR3 bases are TGTGCCACCACCGCTAAAGGGGGGATGTACACTAATGAAAAACTGTTTTTT. Its translation: CATTAKGGMYTNEKLFF.